The rows below give T cell receptor beta chains drawn from one sample of a study of T cells in Graves' hyperthyroidism and ophthalmopathy. MiXCR, applied by TCRdb to the multiplex PCR reads, yields one record per CDR3 protein. The sample has hundreds of thousands of distinct CDR3 sequences, about 15% seen once. Specimen: blood. These receptors were taken from a woman between 18 and 29 years old with Graves' hyperthyroidism. CDR3s include the opening cysteine and the closing phenylalanine or tryptophan. Each record gives: clone size, J gene, V gene, D gene, CDR3 protein, CDR3 DNA. The D gene is left open where the match is weak. Rows may omit the clone size; those that give it use once, few, many or a size class.

many,TRBJ2-5,TRBV12-5,NA,CASGLGGGQETQYF,TGTGCTAGTGGTTTAGGCGGAGGCCAAGAGACCCAGTACTTC
many,TRBJ1-1,TRBV6-2/TRBV6-3,NA,CASSYSKRPNTEAFF,TGTGCCAGCAGTTACTCGAAAAGACCGAACACTGAAGCTTTCTTT
few,TRBJ1-6,TRBV5-5,TRBD1,CASTPKVGRGRERGTSPLHF,TGTGCCAGCACCCCGAAGGTCGGCAGGGGGAGGGAAAGAGGAACGTCACCCCTCCACTTT
many,TRBJ2-1,TRBV7-3,NA,CASSRGALVDNEQFF,TGTGCCAGCAGCCGAGGGGCCCTTGTCGACAATGAGCAGTTCTTC
many,TRBJ2-7,TRBV6-6,TRBD1,CASSYVRGSHEQYF,TGTGCCAGCAGTTACGTCAGGGGGTCCCACGAGCAGTACTTC
few,TRBJ2-4,TRBV28,NA,CASSLSGYQAKNIQYF,TGTGCCAGCAGTTTGTCTGGTTACCAAGCCAAAAACATTCAGTACTTC
few,TRBJ2-3,TRBV6-1,TRBD2,CASNPIAGGPDTQYF,TGTGCCAGCAACCCAATAGCGGGAGGGCCAGATACGCAGTATTTT
NA,TRBJ2-3,TRBV6-4,TRBD2,CASSEGLAGTRTDTQYF,TGTGCCAGCAGTGAGGGACTAGCGGGGACTCGCACAGATACGCAGTATTTT
NA,TRBJ1-2,TRBV20-1,NA,CSARKYDPPGGYTF,TGCAGTGCTAGAAAATATGACCCACCGGGAGGCTACACCTTC
NA,TRBJ2-7,TRBV20-1,NA,CSARGGLGREGNEQYF,TGCAGTGCTAGAGGGGGCCTGGGGCGCGAGGGGAACGAGCAGTACTTC
many,TRBJ2-5,TRBV19,NA,CASSTRDVSQETQYF,TGTGCCAGTAGTACGCGGGACGTAAGCCAAGAGACCCAGTACTTC
NA,TRBJ1-5,TRBV24-1,TRBD1,CATSGTGKSNQPQHF,TGTGCCACCAGTGGGACAGGTAAGAGCAATCAGCCCCAGCATTTT
few,TRBJ2-5,TRBV18,TRBD2,CASSPGREETQYF,TGTGCCAGCTCACCAGGGAGGGAAGAGACCCAGTACTTC
many,TRBJ2-1,TRBV20-1,TRBD2,CSATISGRAREQFF,TGCAGTGCTACAATTAGCGGGAGGGCCCGGGAGCAGTTCTTC
many,TRBJ2-1,TRBV14,TRBD2,CASSRGLAGGKRNEQFF,TGTGCCAGCAGCCGTGGACTAGCGGGAGGAAAGCGCAATGAGCAGTTCTTC
few,TRBJ2-2,TRBV5-1,NA,CASSDGGNTGELFF,TGCGCCAGCAGCGACGGGGGGAACACCGGGGAGCTGTTTTTT
NA,TRBJ1-5,TRBV20-1,NA,CSAPWGGVNQPQHF,TGCAGTGCCCCATGGGGGGGCGTCAATCAGCCCCAGCATTTT